The 5 T cell receptor beta chains presented below share a single source sample, sequenced in a study of T cell responses to AZD1222 COVID-19 vaccine. This table comes from immunoSEQ multiplex PCR, and its TCRdb copy is limited to in-frame clones, with some not included. In the table there are around 200,000 clones, 88% of which are singletons. The sequencing used peripheral blood, collected on day 0 of AZD1222 vaccination. The receptors were sampled from an adult in good health.

The chain combines TRBV5-1 with TRBJ1-1, with 9 positions matching TRBD1. The V segment lost 4 bases and the J segment 5 bases; nucleotides outside the gene matches: 9. The CDR3 spans 15 residues. Germline loops: CDR1 SGHRS, CDR2 YFSETQ. This chain's CDR3 is CASSTTGGKRTEAFF. DNA for the CDR3: TGCGCCAGCAGCACAACAGGGGGCAAGAGGACTGAAGCTTTCTTT.

The chain couples TRBV27 to TRBJ2-1; weak D call: TRBD1 (7 bases). The CDR3 runs to 11 residues. The germline gives CDR1 MNHEY, CDR2 SMNVEV (reference sequence). V lost 11 bases, J lost 8 bases, and 13 bases lay in between. CDR3 nucleotides: TGTGCCTGCCAGGGGGGCGATGAGCAGTTCTTC. Translation: CACQGGDEQFF.

This clone has just one count. The chain recombines TRBV12-3 or TRBV12-4 with TRBJ1-1; D not certain. The V gene lost 6 bases and the J gene lost 11 bases, with 10 bases spanning the gap. The CDR3 contains 10 residues. The CDR3 here is CASSLAEAFF. Here the CDR3 DNA reads TGTGCCAGCAGCCTCGCAGAGGCTTTCTTT.

This chain joins TRBV7-3 and TRBJ2-3, with 8 bases aligning to TRBD2. The germline V gene has CDR1 SGHTA and CDR2 FQGTGA. The CDR3 extends over 16 amino acids. Trimming took 5 bases from V and 2 from J; bases not matched to a gene: 9. The DNA of the CDR3 is TGTGCCAGCAGCCAACAAGCGGGAGCACACACAGATACGCAGTATTTT. This gives the protein CASSQQAGAHTDTQYF.

The chain recombines TRBV7-6 with TRBJ1-3; D remains ambiguous. The CDR3 contains 15 residues. Deletions cut 5 bases from V and 0 bases from J, with 11 bases between. Per germline, CDR1 SGHVS and CDR2 FNYEAQ. In DNA, the CDR3 is TGTGCCAGCAGCACTGAGACCCACTCTGGAAACACCATATATTTT. This encodes CASSTETHSGNTIYF.